What follows are 27 T cell receptor beta chains derived from one specimen sequenced in a study of T cell responses to AZD1222 COVID-19 vaccine (dated by TCRdb to the early 2020s). The time point label on this specimen signifies: baseline before first vaccination. Library preparation employed the immunoSEQ multiplex PCR assay. TCRdb stores this immuneACCESS table with in-frame sequences only. Part of the clones is absent; in the studies checked, under half of the shortfall reflects unresolved V genes, and no reason is known for the rest. Within this sample are some 170,000 clones, with over 85% of them counted one time only. The ten largest account for 2.5% to 3% of the sample. This material consisted of peripheral blood, taken on day 0 of AZD1222 vaccination. Receptor source: an adult in good health.

The rearrangement uses TRBV10-3 and TRBJ1-1, with unresolved D. The CDR3 covers 13 residues. Germline V gene sequence: CDR1 ENHRY, CDR2 SYGVKD. Trimming took 3 bases from V and 1 from J, leaving 6 bases between them. This CDR3 is CAISEGWNTEAFF. CDR3 DNA: TGTGCCATCAGTGAAGGGTGGAACACTGAAGCTTTCTTT.

This sequence joins TRBV27 and TRBJ1-6; a weak D match, TRBD1 (6 bases). This CDR3 comprises 14 residues. Trimming stripped 6 bases from V and 3 bases from J, with 9 bases between. In germline, CDR1 is MNHEY, CDR2 SMNVEV (reference sequence). The CDR3 DNA follows: TGTGCCAGCAGCCAGACAGGCTATAATTCACCCCTCCACTTT. The encoded protein is CASSQTGYNSPLHF.

The chain employs TRBV5-1 and TRBJ2-1; 9 bases fit TRBD2. In germline, CDR1 is SGHRS, CDR2 YFSETQ. The CDR3 is 16 residues long. Trimming at V came to 4 bases and at J to 1 base, leaving 6 bases not matched to a gene. The CDR3 loop reads CASSDLAGSSYNEQFF. In nucleotides, the CDR3 is TGCGCCAGCAGCGACCTAGCGGGATCTTCCTACAATGAGCAGTTCTTC.

This clone came up once. The V and J genes are TRBV10-3 and TRBJ1-6; D gene uncertain. The CDR3 totals 16 residues. CDR1 is ENHRY and CDR2 is SYGVKD in the germline V gene. Trimming removed 3 bases at V and 7 bases at J, with 16 bases between. CDR3 loop: CAISDHGTGRNSPLHF. CDR3 bases: TGTGCCATCAGTGACCACGGCACGGGTAGGAATTCACCCCTCCACTTT.

Worth noting for this clone: This specimen includes other DNA sequences encoding the same CDR3. The chain employs TRBV6-1 and TRBJ2-1; D unclear. V lost 2 bases and J lost 3, with 8 bases in between. The CDR3 sequence is 14 residues long. Germline CDR1 reads MNHNS; CDR2 reads SASEGT. CDR3 loop: CASSERAVYNEQFF. The CDR3 DNA reads as TGTGCCAGCAGTGAACGGGCGGTCTACAATGAGCAGTTCTTC.

V usage is TRBV3-1 (or the pseudogene TRBV3-2) and J usage is TRBJ2-2; 10 positions match TRBD2. CDR1 and CDR2 from the germline V gene are LGHDT and YNNKEL (reference sequence). This CDR3 is 15 amino acids long. V lost 4 bases, J lost 3 bases, and 2 bases stayed unmatched. The CDR3 spells CASSRTSGDTGELFF. In DNA, the CDR3 is TGTGCCAGCAGCCGGACTAGCGGTGACACCGGGGAGCTGTTTTTT.

This rearrangement joins TRBV5-1 to TRBJ1-6, with 7 positions matching TRBD1. Germline CDR1 is SGHRS and CDR2 is YFSETQ. The CDR3 is made up of 16 amino acids. J gave up 0 bases and V 4 bases, and 4 bases lay outside the gene matches. The CDR3 reads CASSGTESSYNSPLHF. In DNA, the CDR3 is TGCGCCAGCAGCGGGACAGAGAGCTCCTATAATTCACCCCTCCACTTT.

The chain has TRBV3-1 (or the pseudogene TRBV3-2) and TRBJ1-1; maybe TRBD1 (5 bases). V shed 4 bases and J shed 3 bases, with 18 bases lying between them. Germline values: CDR1 LGHDT, CDR2 YNNKEL (reference sequence). The CDR3 totals 16 residues. In nucleotides, the CDR3 is TGTGCCAGCAGCCCCCGGGGGGGAAGTAAGGACACTGAAGCTTTCTTT. It codes for CASSPRGGSKDTEAFF.

The chain uses TRBV27 and TRBJ1-4, with a weak D call TRBD1 (5 bases). Trimming left V 2 bases short and J 2 bases short, with 15 bases between. Germline CDR1 is MNHEY and CDR2 is SMNVEV (reference sequence). CDR3 length: 17 residues. The CDR3 here is CASSLGPVGVTNEKLFF. For the CDR3, the DNA is TGTGCCAGCAGTTTAGGGCCAGTGGGGGTCACTAATGAAAAACTGTTTTTT.

The table lists this clone with a count of one. The chain couples TRBV24-1 to TRBJ1-2, with TRBD1 matching over 11 bases. This CDR3 contains 15 residues. CDR1 and CDR2 from the germline V gene are KGHDR and SFDVKD. V lost 8 bases, J lost 6 bases, and 10 bases stayed unmatched. DNA for the CDR3: TGTGCCACCAAACCGGACAGGGGGCAGGGCCATGGCTACACCTTC. It encodes CATKPDRGQGHGYTF.

The rearrangement links TRBV3-1 (or the pseudogene TRBV3-2) to TRBJ2-6; no reliable D call. Trimming took 0 bases from V and 4 from J, leaving 10 bases between them. Germline values: CDR1 LGHDT, CDR2 YNNKEL (reference sequence). This CDR3 comprises 16 residues. The CDR3 loop is CASSQDRRIGANVLTF. The CDR3 coding sequence is TGTGCCAGCAGCCAAGATAGGCGGATCGGGGCCAACGTCCTGACTTTC.

In this sample, this clone turned up once. The chain joins TRBV4-1 to TRBJ2-1, with 8 nucleotides matching TRBD2. The germline CDR1 and CDR2 sequences are MGHRA and YSYEKL. The trim removed 1 base at V and 3 bases at J, leaving 5 bases unmatched. This CDR3 region has 16 residues. The CDR3 region has the DNA TGCGCCAGCAGCCAAGGATTAGCGGGATTCTACAATGAGCAGTTCTTC. This encodes CASSQGLAGFYNEQFF.

J is TRBJ2-7 and V is TRBV7-9; tentative D call: TRBD2 (6 bases). The V end lost 0 bases, the J end lost 1 base, and 7 bases lay between the germline ends. CDR1 SEHNR and CDR2 FQNEAQ come from the germline V gene (reference sequence). The CDR3 length is 14 residues. The CDR3 DNA is TGTGCCAGCAGCTTAGCGGGGACTTCCTACGAGCAGTACTTC. Protein: CASSLAGTSYEQYF.

The V and J genes are TRBV5-1 and TRBJ2-7; TRBD1 matches at 8 bases. This CDR3 is 13 amino acids long. Germline CDR1 SGHRS, CDR2 YFSETQ. V shed 4 bases and J 6 bases; nucleotides not matched to a gene: 6. The CDR3 coding sequence is TGCGCCAGCAGCCGTGACGACAGGGGCGAGCAGTACTTC. Protein product: CASSRDDRGEQYF.

This clone has a single count. The chain couples TRBV6-5 to TRBJ1-2, with D perhaps matching TRBD1 (6 bases). V lost 6 bases and J 4 bases, leaving 12 bases between the germline ends. The CDR3 length is 13 residues. Germline V CDR1 and CDR2: MNHEY, SVGAGI. The CDR3 DNA follows: TGTGCCAGCAGACCCACAGGGAGCTATGGCTACACCTTC. It encodes CASRPTGSYGYTF.

The DNA for the CDR3 is TGCGCCAGCAGCCCTAGCACAGATACGCAGTATTTT. It specifies CASSPSTDTQYF. The chain is built from TRBV5-1 and TRBJ2-3, with D unclear. The V gene's germline CDR1 is SGHRS and CDR2 YFSETQ. This CDR3 is built from 12 residues. Between the trimmed V and J ends, which lost 4 bases and 0 bases, there was a span of 3 bases.

The rearrangement joins TRBV7-8 to TRBJ1-5; D gene uncertain. CDR1 is SGHVS and CDR2 is FQNEAQ in the germline V gene. The CDR3 length is 12 residues. The ends were cut back, 5 bases at V and 3 bases at J, with 5 bases in the middle. The CDR3 coding sequence is TGTGCCAGCAGCCCCTACAATCAGCCCCAGCATTTT. It encodes CASSPYNQPQHF.

This clone was detected only once. V and J are TRBV5-1 and TRBJ2-5, with a possible D match to TRBD2 (5 bases). The V and J ends lost 4 bases and 5 bases respectively, with 18 bases between them. Germline loops: CDR1 SGHRS, CDR2 YFSETQ. The CDR3 totals 15 residues. CDR3 region: CASSPGVGRGETQYF. DNA for the CDR3: TGCGCCAGCAGCCCCGGGGTAGGCCGGGGTGAGACCCAGTACTTC.

The chain recombines TRBV30 with TRBJ2-1; the D gene could be TRBD1 or TRBD2 (5 bases each). CDR3 size: 14 residues. Germline loops: CDR1 GTSNPN, CDR2 SVGIG (reference sequence). V shed 2 bases and J shed 2 bases, with 10 bases lying between them. The CDR3 here is CAWSYRDPYNEQFF. The CDR3 DNA follows: TGTGCCTGGAGTTACCGGGACCCCTACAATGAGCAGTTCTTC. Complete variable domain (other parts from reference TRBV30 and TRBJ2-1): SQTIHQWPATLVQPVGSPLSLECTVEGTSNPNLYWYRQAAGRGLQLLFYSVGIGQISSEVPQNLSASRPQDRQFILSSKKLLLSDSGFYLCAWSYRDPYNEQFFGPGTRLTVL.

The chain recombines TRBV7-9 with TRBJ2-3; the D gene is possibly TRBD2 (7 bases). CDR1 and CDR2 (germline): SEHNR, FQNEAQ (reference sequence). The length of the CDR3 is 15 residues. V gave up 0 bases and J gave up 5 bases, with 12 bases separating them. In DNA form, the CDR3 reads TGTGCCAGCAGCTTAGCGGGAGGGGGGAGAGATACGCAGTATTTT. It specifies CASSLAGGGRDTQYF.

This clone was seen once. The chain is built from TRBV27 and TRBJ2-7; 10 bases are a match to TRBD1. The CDR3 consists of 17 residues. Germline assignment: CDR1 MNHEY and CDR2 SMNVEV (reference sequence). The V gene end was trimmed by 0 bases and the J gene end by 2 bases; junction bases not matched to a gene: 7. CDR3 residues: CASSLSLWGTGAYEQYF. As DNA, the CDR3 is TGTGCCAGCAGTTTATCGTTATGGGGGACAGGGGCCTACGAGCAGTACTTC.

The V call is TRBV7-6, the J call TRBJ1-4; tentatively, D is TRBD1 (5 bases). There are 14 residues in the CDR3. V was pared by 4 bases and J by 1 base, with 7 bases between. The germline V gene encodes CDR1 SGHVS and CDR2 FNYEAQ. The CDR3 DNA is TGTGCCAGCAGCTCCAGGGTAACTAATGAAAAACTGTTTTTT. Its protein product is CASSSRVTNEKLFF.

This sequence joins TRBV24-1 and TRBJ1-1; 9 positions agree with TRBD1. The ends lost 2 bases at V and 0 bases at J; junction bases unmatched: 12. Per the germline V gene, CDR1 is KGHDR and CDR2 is SFDVKD. The CDR3 spans 19 residues. The CDR3, as DNA: TGTGCCACCAGTGATTATACACCGGGACAGGGATTCATGAACACTGAAGCTTTCTTT. This codes for CATSDYTPGQGFMNTEAFF.

V usage is TRBV6-4 and J usage is TRBJ2-1; D is possibly TRBD2 (6 bases). The germline V gene encodes CDR1 MRHNA and CDR2 SNTAGT. CDR3 length equals 22 residues. Trimming removed 0 bases from V and 2 bases from J, with 29 bases in between. The CDR3 nucleotides are TGTGCCAGCAGTGACTCAGGGGTGCCCTCTCTTTGGTCGGGAGCAACCTACAATGAGCAGTTCTTC. Its translation is CASSDSGVPSLWSGATYNEQFF.

The J gene is TRBJ2-2, the V gene TRBV5-1; D might be TRBD1 or TRBD2, each matching 5 bases. Deletions cut 0 bases from V and 6 bases from J, with 9 bases between. The V gene's germline CDR1 is SGHRS and CDR2 YFSETQ. The CDR3 is 14 residues long. CDR3 sequence: CASSLVGTAGELFF. The CDR3 DNA reads TGCGCCAGCAGCTTGGTAGGGACGGCCGGGGAGCTGTTTTTT.

This sequence joins TRBV6-5 and TRBJ1-2; perhaps TRBD1 as D (6 bases). V lost 4 bases and J lost 5, with 17 bases in between. Looked up from germline, CDR1 is MNHEY and CDR2 is SVGAGI. The CDR3 runs to 15 residues. The CDR3 coding sequence is TGTGCCAGCAGTTCGTACCAGGGGAAGGGGTATGGCTACACCTTC. Amino acid sequence: CASSSYQGKGYGYTF.

The chain has TRBV24-1 and TRBJ1-6; D is unclear. Germline CDR1 reads KGHDR; CDR2 reads SFDVKD. The germline V and J ends were trimmed by 1 base and 7 bases, with 13 bases remaining between them. The CDR3 sequence is 16 residues long. The CDR3 coding sequence is TGTGCCACCAGTGATTTTAACAGTTTGGAGAATTCACCCCTCCACTTT. Protein sequence: CATSDFNSLENSPLHF.